This TCR beta chain appears in the sequencing data of a study of monozygotic twins with inflammatory bowel disease. Study findings and constraints: Treatment differences in immunosuppression may have added variability to the repertoires of patients. TCRbeta inverse Simpson diversity was decreased in IBD patients versus healthy co-twins.

cDNA was produced in eight separate reactions per sample. TCRdb reprocessed the 5' RACE reads, keeping one entry per CDR3 protein, no DNA. This sample lists about 380,000 distinct CDR3 sequences; its ten largest clones have 2% to 3%. With regard to this clonotype: The antigen remains undetermined.

Germline V gene data show CDR1 as SGHRS and CDR2 as YFSETQ. CDR3 length equals 16 residues. The specimen was blood. This receptor was taken from a human donor with ulcerative colitis or Crohn's disease, or a healthy co-twin of an affected twin (not recorded which). This chain uses TRBV5-1 with TRBJ2-3; TCRdb returns TRBD1, unconfirmable since there is no DNA. The CDR3 spells CASSLGGQGIRDTQYF.